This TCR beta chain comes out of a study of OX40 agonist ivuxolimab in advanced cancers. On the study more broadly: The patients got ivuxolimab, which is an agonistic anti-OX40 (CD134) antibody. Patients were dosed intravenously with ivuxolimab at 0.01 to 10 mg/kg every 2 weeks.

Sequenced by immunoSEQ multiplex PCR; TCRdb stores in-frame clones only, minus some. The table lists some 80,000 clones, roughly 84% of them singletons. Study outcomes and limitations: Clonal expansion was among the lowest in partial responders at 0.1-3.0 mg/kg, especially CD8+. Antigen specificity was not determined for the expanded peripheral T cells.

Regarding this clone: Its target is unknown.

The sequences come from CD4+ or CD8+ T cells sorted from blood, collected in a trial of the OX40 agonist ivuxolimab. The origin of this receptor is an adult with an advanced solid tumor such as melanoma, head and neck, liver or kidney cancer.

CDR3 nucleotide sequence: TGTGCCAGTAATAATAATAGGGGACAGCCCCAGCATTTT. Residues: CASNNNRGQPQHF. The gene calls are TRBV19 and TRBJ1-5; maybe TRBD1 (5 bases). Trimming removed 7 bases from V and 7 bases from J, with 14 bases in between. Per the germline V gene, CDR1 is LNHDA and CDR2 is SQIVND (reference sequence). The CDR3 is 13 residues long.